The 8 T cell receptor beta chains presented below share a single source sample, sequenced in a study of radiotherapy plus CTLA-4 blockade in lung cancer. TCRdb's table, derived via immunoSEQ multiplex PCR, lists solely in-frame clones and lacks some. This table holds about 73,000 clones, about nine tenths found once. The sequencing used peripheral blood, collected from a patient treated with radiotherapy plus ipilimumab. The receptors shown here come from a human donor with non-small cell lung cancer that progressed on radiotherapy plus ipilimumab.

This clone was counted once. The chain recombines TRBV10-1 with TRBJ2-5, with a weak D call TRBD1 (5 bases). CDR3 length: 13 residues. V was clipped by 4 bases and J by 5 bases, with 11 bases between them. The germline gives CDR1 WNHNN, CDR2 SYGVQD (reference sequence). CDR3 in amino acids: CASSGGAGETQYF. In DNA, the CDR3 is TGCGCCAGCAGTGGTGGGGCCGGGGAGACCCAGTACTTC.

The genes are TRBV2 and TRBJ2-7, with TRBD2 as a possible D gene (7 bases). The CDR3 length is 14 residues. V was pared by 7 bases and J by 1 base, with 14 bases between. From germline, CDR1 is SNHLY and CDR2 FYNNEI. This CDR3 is CASKKGEGSYEQYV. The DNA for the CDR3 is TGTGCCAGCAAAAAGGGGGAGGGTTCCTACGAGCAGTACGTC.

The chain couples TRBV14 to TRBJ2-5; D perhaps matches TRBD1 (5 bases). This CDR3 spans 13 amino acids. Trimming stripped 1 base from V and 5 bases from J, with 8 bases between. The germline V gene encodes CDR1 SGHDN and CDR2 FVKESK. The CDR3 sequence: CASSQGGWETQYF. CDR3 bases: TGTGCCAGCAGCCAAGGGGGCTGGGAGACCCAGTACTTC.

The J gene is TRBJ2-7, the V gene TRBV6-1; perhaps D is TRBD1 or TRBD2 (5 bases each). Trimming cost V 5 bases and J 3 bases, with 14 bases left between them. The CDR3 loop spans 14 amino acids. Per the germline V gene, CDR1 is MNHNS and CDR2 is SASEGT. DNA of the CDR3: TGTGCCAGCAGTCGAGGGGCCTCCAACTACGAGCAGTACGTC. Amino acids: CASSRGASNYEQYV.

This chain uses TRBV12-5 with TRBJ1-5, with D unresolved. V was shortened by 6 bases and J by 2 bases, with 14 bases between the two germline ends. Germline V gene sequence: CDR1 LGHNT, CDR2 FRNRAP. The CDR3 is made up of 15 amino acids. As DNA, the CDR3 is TGTGCTAGTGGAGAAGGTGGGTCGGGCAATCAGCCCCAGCATTTT. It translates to CASGEGGSGNQPQHF.

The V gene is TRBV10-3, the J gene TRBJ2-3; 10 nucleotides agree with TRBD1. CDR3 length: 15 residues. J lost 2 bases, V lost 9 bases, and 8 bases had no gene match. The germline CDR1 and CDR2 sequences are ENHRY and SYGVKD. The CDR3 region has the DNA TGTGCCATGGCCGGGACAGGGGACCCCACAGATACGCAGTATTTT. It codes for CAMAGTGDPTDTQYF.

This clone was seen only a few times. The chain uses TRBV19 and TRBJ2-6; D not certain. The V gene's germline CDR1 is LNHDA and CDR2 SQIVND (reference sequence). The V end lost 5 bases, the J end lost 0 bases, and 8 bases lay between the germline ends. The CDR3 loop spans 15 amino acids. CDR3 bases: TGTGCCAGTAGTCGAACAGCCTCTGGGGCCAACGTCCTGACTTTC. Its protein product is CASSRTASGANVLTF.

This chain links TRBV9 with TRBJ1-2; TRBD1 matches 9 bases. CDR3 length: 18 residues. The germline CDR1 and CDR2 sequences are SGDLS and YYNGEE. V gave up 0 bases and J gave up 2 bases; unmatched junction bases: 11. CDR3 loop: CASSVARDRGAPNYGYTF. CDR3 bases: TGTGCCAGCAGCGTAGCTCGTGACAGGGGGGCCCCAAACTATGGCTACACCTTC.